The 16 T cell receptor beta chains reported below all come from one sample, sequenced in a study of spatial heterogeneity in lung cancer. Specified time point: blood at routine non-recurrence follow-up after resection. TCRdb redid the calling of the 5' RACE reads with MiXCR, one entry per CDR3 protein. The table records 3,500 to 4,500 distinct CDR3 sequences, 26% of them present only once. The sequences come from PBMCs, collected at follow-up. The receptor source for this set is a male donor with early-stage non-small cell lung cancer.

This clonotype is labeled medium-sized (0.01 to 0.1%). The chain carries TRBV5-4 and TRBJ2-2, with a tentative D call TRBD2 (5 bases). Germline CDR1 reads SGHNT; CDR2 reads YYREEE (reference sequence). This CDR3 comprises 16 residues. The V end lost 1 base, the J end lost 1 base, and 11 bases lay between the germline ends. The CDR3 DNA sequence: TGTGCCAGCAGCTTGCCGCTAGCCCAGAACACCGGGGAGCTGTTTTTT. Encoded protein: CASSLPLAQNTGELFF.

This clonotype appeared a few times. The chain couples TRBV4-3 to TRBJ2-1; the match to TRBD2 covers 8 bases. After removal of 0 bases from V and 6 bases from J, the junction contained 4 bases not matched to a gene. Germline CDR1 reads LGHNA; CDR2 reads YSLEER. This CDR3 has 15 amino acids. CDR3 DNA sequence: TGCGCCAGCAGCCAAGAGTTCGGGAGGGCCAATGAGCAGTTCTTC. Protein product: CASSQEFGRANEQFF.

CDR3 protein: CASSHAGGTSYNEQFF. CDR3 DNA sequence: TGTGCCAGCAGTCACGCGGGGGGGACCTCCTACAATGAGCAGTTCTTC. The rearrangement uses TRBV6-2 or TRBV6-3 and TRBJ2-1; TRBD2 matches at 9 bases. CDR1 is MNHEY and CDR2 is SVGEGT in the germline V gene. The CDR3 is 16 residues long. J lost 0 bases, V lost 5 bases, and 5 bases had no gene match.

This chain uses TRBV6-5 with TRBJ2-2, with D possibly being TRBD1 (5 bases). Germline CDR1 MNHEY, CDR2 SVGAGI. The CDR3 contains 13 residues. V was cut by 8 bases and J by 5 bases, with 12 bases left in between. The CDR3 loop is CASGPGMTGELFF. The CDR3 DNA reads TGTGCCAGCGGTCCAGGGATGACCGGGGAGCTGTTTTTT.

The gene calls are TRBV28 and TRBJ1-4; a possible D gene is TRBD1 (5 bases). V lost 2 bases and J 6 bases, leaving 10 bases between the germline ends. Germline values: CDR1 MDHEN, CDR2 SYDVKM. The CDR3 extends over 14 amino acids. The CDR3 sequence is CASSLQGVYEKLFF. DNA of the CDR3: TGTGCCAGCAGTTTACAGGGAGTCTATGAAAAACTGTTTTTT.

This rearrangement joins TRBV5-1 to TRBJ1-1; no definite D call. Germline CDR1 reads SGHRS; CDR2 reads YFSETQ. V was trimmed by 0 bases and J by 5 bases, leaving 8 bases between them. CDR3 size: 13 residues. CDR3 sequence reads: CASSLALGTEAFF. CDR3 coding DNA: TGCGCCAGCAGCTTGGCCCTAGGGACTGAAGCTTTCTTT.

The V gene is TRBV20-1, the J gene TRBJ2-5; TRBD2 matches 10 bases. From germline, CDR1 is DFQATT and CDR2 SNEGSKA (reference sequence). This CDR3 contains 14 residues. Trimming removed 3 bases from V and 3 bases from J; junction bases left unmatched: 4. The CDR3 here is CSASDGLAEETQYF. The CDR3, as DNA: TGCAGTGCTAGCGACGGACTAGCGGAAGAGACCCAGTACTTC.

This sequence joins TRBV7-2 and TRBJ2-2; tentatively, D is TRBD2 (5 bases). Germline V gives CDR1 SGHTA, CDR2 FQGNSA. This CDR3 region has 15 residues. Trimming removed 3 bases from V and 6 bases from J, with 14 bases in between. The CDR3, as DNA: TGTGCCAGCAGCTTGCTCACTACTAGTGCCGGGGAGCTGTTTTTT. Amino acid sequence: CASSLLTTSAGELFF.

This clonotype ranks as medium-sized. The CDR3: CASSFSGMNEQYF. The CDR3 DNA follows: TGTGCCAGCAGCTTCTCAGGGATGAACGAGCAGTACTTC. This chain links TRBV5-6 with TRBJ2-7; TRBD1 is a possible D gene (5 bases). Trimming took off 2 bases at V and 5 bases at J, with 11 bases between the two ends. In germline, CDR1 is SGHDT, CDR2 YYEEEE. The length of the CDR3 is 13 residues.

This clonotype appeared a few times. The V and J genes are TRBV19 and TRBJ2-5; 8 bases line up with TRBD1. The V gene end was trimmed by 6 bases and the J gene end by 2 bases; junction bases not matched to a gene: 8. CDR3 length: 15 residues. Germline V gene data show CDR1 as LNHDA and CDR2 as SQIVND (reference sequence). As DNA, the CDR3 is TGTGCCAGTAGCCCCGGGACAGGCCTTCAAGAGACCCAGTACTTC. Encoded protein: CASSPGTGLQETQYF.

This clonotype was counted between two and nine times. The chain's CDR3 is CATKREGSTDTQYF. The CDR3 DNA sequence: TGTGCCACCAAGCGGGAGGGAAGCACAGATACGCAGTATTTT. The V gene is TRBV19, the J gene TRBJ2-3, with 10 bases matching TRBD2. V dropped 10 bases and J dropped 0; count of bases not matched to a gene: 4. Germline V CDR1 and CDR2: LNHDA, SQIVND (reference sequence). This CDR3 is built from 14 residues.

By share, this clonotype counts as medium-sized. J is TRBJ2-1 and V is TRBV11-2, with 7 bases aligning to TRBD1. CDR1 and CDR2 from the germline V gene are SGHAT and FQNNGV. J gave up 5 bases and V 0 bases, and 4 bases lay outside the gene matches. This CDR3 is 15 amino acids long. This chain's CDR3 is CASSLDLQGDNEQFF. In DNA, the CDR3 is TGTGCCAGCAGCTTAGACCTCCAGGGGGACAATGAGCAGTTCTTC.

The CDR3 coding sequence is TGTGCCAGCAGCCAGTCCGAAGGCTTTGGCAATCAGCCCCAGCATTTT. This sequence encodes CASSQSEGFGNQPQHF. J is TRBJ1-5 and V is TRBV4-2; D gene uncertain. Germline V gene sequence: CDR1 LGHNA, CDR2 YNFKEQ. V shed 3 bases and J shed 2 bases, with 14 bases lying between them. CDR3 length: 16 amino acids.

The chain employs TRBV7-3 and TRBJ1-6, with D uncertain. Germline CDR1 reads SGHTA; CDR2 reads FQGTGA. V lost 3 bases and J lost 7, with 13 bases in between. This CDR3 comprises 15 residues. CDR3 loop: CASSFMGNSNSPLHF. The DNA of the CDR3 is TGTGCCAGCAGCTTTATGGGCAATAGCAATTCACCCCTCCACTTT.

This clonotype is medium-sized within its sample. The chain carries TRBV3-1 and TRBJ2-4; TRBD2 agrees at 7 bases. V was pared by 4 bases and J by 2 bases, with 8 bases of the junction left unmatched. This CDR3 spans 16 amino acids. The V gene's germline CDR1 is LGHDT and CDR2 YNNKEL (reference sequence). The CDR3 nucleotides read TGTGCCAGCAGCCCCACTAGCGCATACTCCAAAAACATTCAGTACTTC. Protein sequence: CASSPTSAYSKNIQYF.

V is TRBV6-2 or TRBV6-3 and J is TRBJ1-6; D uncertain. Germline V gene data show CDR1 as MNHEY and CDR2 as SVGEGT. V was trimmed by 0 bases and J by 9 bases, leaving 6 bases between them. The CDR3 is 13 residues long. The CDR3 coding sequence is TGTGCCAGCAGTTACTCGGGAGCTTCACCCCTCCACTTT. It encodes CASSYSGASPLHF.